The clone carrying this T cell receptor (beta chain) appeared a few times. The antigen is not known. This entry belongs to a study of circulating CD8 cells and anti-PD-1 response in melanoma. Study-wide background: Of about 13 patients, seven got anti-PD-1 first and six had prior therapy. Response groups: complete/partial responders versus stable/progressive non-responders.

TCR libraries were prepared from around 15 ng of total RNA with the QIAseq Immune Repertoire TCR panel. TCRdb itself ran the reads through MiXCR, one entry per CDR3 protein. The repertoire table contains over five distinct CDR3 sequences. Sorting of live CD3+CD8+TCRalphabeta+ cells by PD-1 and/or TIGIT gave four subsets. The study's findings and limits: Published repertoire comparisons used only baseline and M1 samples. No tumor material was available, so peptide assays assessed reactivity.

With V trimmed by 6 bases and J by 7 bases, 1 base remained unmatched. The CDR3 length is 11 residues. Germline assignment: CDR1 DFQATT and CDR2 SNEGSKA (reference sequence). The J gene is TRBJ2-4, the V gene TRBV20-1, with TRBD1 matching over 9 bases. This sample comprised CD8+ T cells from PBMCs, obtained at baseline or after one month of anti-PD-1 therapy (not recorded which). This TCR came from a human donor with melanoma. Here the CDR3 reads CSADRGNIQYF. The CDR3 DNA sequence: TGCAGTGCCGACAGGGGGAACATTCAGTACTTC.